This passage covers 18 T cell receptor beta chains from one sample sequenced in a study of shared clonotypes between healthy human individuals. Sequenced by immunoSEQ multiplex PCR; TCRdb stores in-frame clones only, minus some. In the table there are around 510,000 clones, approximately 95% of which are singletons. Sample: naive CD4+ T cells sorted from blood. Subset indicated: CD45RA+ positively selected. All receptors derive from a woman aged 25 to 39 in good health.

This chain links TRBV5-1 with TRBJ1-4; D might be TRBD1 (5 bases). Germline CDR1 is SGHRS and CDR2 is YFSETQ. The CDR3 has 14 residues. Trimming removed 4 bases at V and 5 bases at J, with 12 bases between. The CDR3 reads CASSGGTTNEKLFF. In DNA form, the CDR3 reads TGCGCCAGCAGCGGAGGGACCACGAATGAAAAACTGTTTTTT. The full variable domain, completed using reference TRBV5-1 and TRBJ1-4, is KAGVTQTPRYLIKTRGQQVTLSCSPISGHRSVSWYQQTPGQGLQFLFEYFSETQRNKGNFPGRFSGRQFSNSRSEMNVSTLELGDSALYLCASSGGTTNEKLFFGSGTQLSVL.

Here the CDR3 reads CASSQDHLGGSGANVLTF. The CDR3 DNA is TGCGCCAGCAGCCAAGATCACCTAGGAGGGTCTGGGGCCAACGTCCTGACTTTC. The gene calls are TRBV4-1 and TRBJ2-6, with D perhaps TRBD2 (6 bases). The germline V gene encodes CDR1 MGHRA and CDR2 YSYEKL. Trimming took 0 bases from V and 1 from J, leaving 13 bases between them. The CDR3 spans 18 residues.

CDR3 residues: CASSQGIQETQYF. The CDR3 bases are TGTGCCAGTAGCCAGGGAATCCAAGAGACCCAGTACTTC. The chain carries TRBV19 and TRBJ2-5; a possible D gene is TRBD1 (5 bases). The CDR3 runs to 13 residues. The germline CDR1 and CDR2 sequences are LNHDA and SQIVND (reference sequence). V lost 6 bases to trimming and J lost 1 base, with 9 bases between them.

CDR3: CSVNRFKGDTQYF. The CDR3, as DNA: TGCAGCGTCAATCGATTTAAGGGAGATACGCAGTATTTT. V usage is TRBV29-1 and J usage is TRBJ2-3, with D uncertain. Trimming pared 6 bases from V and 5 bases from J, leaving 15 bases between. CDR1 is SQVTM and CDR2 is ANQGSEA in the germline V gene. This CDR3 comprises 13 residues.

The CDR3 nucleotides read TGCGCCAGTAAGGCCGGGACTAGGGACAATGAGCAGTTCTTC. Its protein is CASKAGTRDNEQFF. The rearrangement links TRBV10-2 to TRBJ2-1; 8 nucleotides agree with TRBD2. Germline V CDR1 and CDR2: WSHSY, SAAADI. CDR3 size: 14 residues. V was clipped by 9 bases and J by 5 bases; unmatched bases: 9.

The CDR3 bases are TGTGCCAGCAGACCTTTAGACAGGGTGGGGGAGCAGTACTTC. Translated: CASRPLDRVGEQYF. The rearrangement links TRBV28 to TRBJ2-7, with 7 bases that match TRBD1. V lost 6 bases to trimming and J lost 7 bases; unmatched junction nucleotides: 12. The CDR3 loop spans 14 amino acids. CDR1 and CDR2 (germline): MDHEN, SYDVKM.

As concerns this clone: The sample carries other DNA sequences with the same CDR3. The chain employs TRBV29-1 and TRBJ1-1, with no clear D. The CDR3 loop spans 12 amino acids. Germline V gene data show CDR1 as SQVTM and CDR2 as ANQGSEA. Trimming removed 4 bases from V and 0 bases from J, with 6 bases in between. CDR3 region: CSVVQMNTEAFF. The CDR3 nucleotides are TGCAGCGTTGTTCAGATGAACACTGAAGCTTTCTTT.

This chain uses TRBV19 with TRBJ1-2; 9 bases are a match to TRBD1. The V gene's germline CDR1 is LNHDA and CDR2 SQIVND (reference sequence). The V and J ends lost 3 bases and 2 bases, in that order; junction bases with no gene match: 7. There are 16 residues in the CDR3. The CDR3 coding sequence is TGTGCCAGTAGTATGACCACAGGGGGCAGGAACTATGGCTACACCTTC. Translation gives CASSMTTGGRNYGYTF.

The CDR3: CASSGSTDTQYF. CDR3 coding DNA: TGTGCCAGTAGCGGGAGCACAGATACGCAGTATTTT. The rearrangement links TRBV19 to TRBJ2-3; the D is unclear. This CDR3 is 12 amino acids long. Germline V gives CDR1 LNHDA, CDR2 SQIVND (reference sequence). Trimming took off 6 bases at V and 0 bases at J, with 4 bases between the two ends.

The chain employs TRBV29-1 and TRBJ2-7, with 8 nucleotides matching TRBD2. The length of the CDR3 is 15 residues. V trimming: 4 bases; J trimming: 5 bases; junction bases outside the gene matches: 13. From germline, CDR1 is SQVTM and CDR2 ANQGSEA. The CDR3 region is CSVGGSGNTPHEQYF. CDR3 bases: TGCAGCGTTGGGGGTAGCGGGAACACACCCCACGAGCAGTACTTC.

The chain carries TRBV5-1 and TRBJ1-1; unclear D gene. V was shortened by 4 bases and J by 0 bases, with 7 bases between the two germline ends. Germline loops: CDR1 SGHRS, CDR2 YFSETQ. CDR3 size: 13 residues. In DNA form, the CDR3 reads TGCGCCAGCAGCGGGAGACTGAACACTGAAGCTTTCTTT. Protein: CASSGRLNTEAFF.

The chain links TRBV7-9 to TRBJ2-1; 14 nucleotides line up with TRBD2. The CDR3 runs to 15 residues. The V segment lost 4 bases and the J segment 10 bases; nucleotides outside the gene matches: 6. CDR1 and CDR2 (germline): SEHNR, FQNEAQ (reference sequence). The CDR3 loop is CASSSQGLAGVEQFF. The DNA of the CDR3 is TGTGCCAGCAGCTCCCAGGGACTAGCGGGAGTCGAGCAGTTCTTC.

This clone showed up just once. This sequence joins TRBV15 and TRBJ2-5; no clear D gene. Trimming removed 0 bases at V and 3 bases at J, with 11 bases between. Germline V gene lookup returns CDR1 LNHNV and CDR2 YYDKDF (reference sequence). The CDR3 loop spans 15 amino acids. The chain's CDR3 is CATSRDLAREETQYF. The CDR3, as DNA: TGTGCCACCAGCAGAGACCTCGCCAGAGAAGAGACCCAGTACTTC.

The rearrangement joins TRBV19 to TRBJ2-1; 8 bases match TRBD2. V lost 10 bases and J lost 5; bases outside the gene matches: 10. This CDR3 is built from 14 residues. Germline loops: CDR1 LNHDA, CDR2 SQIVND (reference sequence). The CDR3 reads CAIGTRKGHNEQFF. CDR3 in DNA: TGTGCCATCGGGACTAGGAAGGGTCACAATGAGCAGTTCTTC.

The genes are TRBV5-8 and TRBJ2-7; 14 bases line up with TRBD2. The CDR3 runs 19 residues. The V gene's germline CDR1 is SGHTS and CDR2 YDEGEE. Trimming at V came to 6 bases and at J to 4 bases, leaving 18 bases not matched to a gene. CDR3: CASTTPLVGTSGRRYEQYF. The CDR3 nucleotides read TGTGCCAGCACTACCCCTTTGGTGGGGACTAGCGGGAGAAGGTACGAGCAGTACTTC.

The chain combines TRBV28 with TRBJ2-5; TRBD2 is a possible D gene (6 bases). CDR1 is MDHEN, CDR2 SYDVKM, per germline. This CDR3 comprises 15 residues. The germline V and J ends were trimmed by 8 bases and 1 base, with 17 bases remaining between them. DNA for the CDR3: TGTGCCAGCTCCCCTGGGGACTTACCCCAAGAGACCCAGTACTTC. Translating it yields CASSPGDLPQETQYF.

This clone was observed a few times. The chain employs TRBV10-3 and TRBJ1-5; 7 bases map to TRBD1. CDR3 length: 15 amino acids. Trimming removed 1 base from V and 7 bases from J; junction bases left unmatched: 7. The germline gives CDR1 ENHRY, CDR2 SYGVKD. CDR3 loop: CAISEYGQGGQPQHF. DNA of the CDR3: TGTGCCATCAGTGAGTACGGTCAGGGGGGCCAGCCCCAGCATTTT.

The chain has TRBV9 and TRBJ2-7; D may be TRBD1 (5 bases). V lost 5 bases and J 5 bases, leaving 23 bases between the germline ends. Germline lookup yields CDR1 SGDLS and CDR2 YYNGEE. This CDR3 is 16 amino acids long. This CDR3 is CASSVVSHALGDEQYF. CDR3 nucleotide sequence: TGTGCCAGCAGTGTCGTATCCCATGCTCTAGGGGACGAGCAGTACTTC.